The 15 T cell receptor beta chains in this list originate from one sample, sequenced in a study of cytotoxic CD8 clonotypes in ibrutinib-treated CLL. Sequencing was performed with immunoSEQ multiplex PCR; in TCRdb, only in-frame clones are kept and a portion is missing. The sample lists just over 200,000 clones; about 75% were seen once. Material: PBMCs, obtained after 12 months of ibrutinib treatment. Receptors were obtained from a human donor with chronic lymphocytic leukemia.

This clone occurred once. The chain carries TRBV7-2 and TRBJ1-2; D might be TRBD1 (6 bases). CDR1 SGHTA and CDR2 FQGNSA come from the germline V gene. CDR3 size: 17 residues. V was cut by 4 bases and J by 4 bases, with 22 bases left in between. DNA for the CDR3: TGTGCCAGCAGCTCCTACCGGGTCTTAGGGGGAGGCTATGGCTACACCTTC. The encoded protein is CASSSYRVLGGGYGYTF.

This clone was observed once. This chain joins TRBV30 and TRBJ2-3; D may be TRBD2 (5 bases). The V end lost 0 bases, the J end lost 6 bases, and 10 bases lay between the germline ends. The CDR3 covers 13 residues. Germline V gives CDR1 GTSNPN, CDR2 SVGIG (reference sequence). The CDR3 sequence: CAWSVLAGDTQYF. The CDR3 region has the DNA TGTGCCTGGAGTGTTCTAGCTGGGGATACGCAGTATTTT.

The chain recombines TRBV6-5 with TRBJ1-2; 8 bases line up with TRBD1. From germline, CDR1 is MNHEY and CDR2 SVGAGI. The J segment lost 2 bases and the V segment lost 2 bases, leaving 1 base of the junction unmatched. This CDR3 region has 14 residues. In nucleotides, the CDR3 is TGTGCCAGCAGTTACGGGACAGGAAACTATGGCTACACCTTC. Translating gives CASSYGTGNYGYTF.

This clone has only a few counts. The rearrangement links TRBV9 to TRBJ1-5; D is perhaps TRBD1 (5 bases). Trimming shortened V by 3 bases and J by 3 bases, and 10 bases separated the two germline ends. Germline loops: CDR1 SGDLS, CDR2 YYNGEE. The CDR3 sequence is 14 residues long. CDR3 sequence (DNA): TGTGCCAGCAGCGACAACAGGCCCAATCAGCCCCAGCATTTT. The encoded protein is CASSDNRPNQPQHF. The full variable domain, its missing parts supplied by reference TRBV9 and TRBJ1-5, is DSGVTQTPKHLITATGQRVTLRCSPRSGDLSVYWYQQSLDQGLQFLIQYYNGEERAKGNILERFSAQQFPDLHSELNLSSLELGDSALYFCASSDNRPNQPQHFGDGTRLSIL.

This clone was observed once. The CDR3 nucleotides are TGTGCCAGCAGTGACAGGGGGCTTGGAAACACCATATATTTT. It translates to CASSDRGLGNTIYF. V usage is TRBV2 and J usage is TRBJ1-3; the match to TRBD1 covers 8 bases. The V gene's germline CDR1 is SNHLY and CDR2 FYNNEI. The V gene end was trimmed by 3 bases and the J gene end by 3 bases; junction bases not matched to a gene: 1. The CDR3 is 14 amino acids.

In DNA form, the CDR3 reads TGTGCCAGCAGCCGTGGGGGGGACACAGATACGCAGTATTTT. It translates to CASSRGGDTDTQYF. The rearrangement uses TRBV5-4 and TRBJ2-3, with TRBD2 identical over 7 bases. Germline CDR1 and CDR2: SGHNT and YYREEE (reference sequence). The CDR3 consists of 14 residues. V lost 4 bases and J lost 2; bases outside the gene matches: 4.

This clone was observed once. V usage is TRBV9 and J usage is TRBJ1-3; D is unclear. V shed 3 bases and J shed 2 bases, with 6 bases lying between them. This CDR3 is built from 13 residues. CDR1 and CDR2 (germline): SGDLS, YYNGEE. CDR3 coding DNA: TGTGCCAGCAGCGCCTCGGCTGGAAACACCATATATTTT. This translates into CASSASAGNTIYF.

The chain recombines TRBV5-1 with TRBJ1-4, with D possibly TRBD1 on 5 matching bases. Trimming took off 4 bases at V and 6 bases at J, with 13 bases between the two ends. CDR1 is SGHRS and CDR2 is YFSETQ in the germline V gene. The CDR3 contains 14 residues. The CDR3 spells CASSRVRGDEKLFF. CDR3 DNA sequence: TGCGCCAGCAGCCGAGTAAGGGGTGATGAAAAACTGTTTTTT.

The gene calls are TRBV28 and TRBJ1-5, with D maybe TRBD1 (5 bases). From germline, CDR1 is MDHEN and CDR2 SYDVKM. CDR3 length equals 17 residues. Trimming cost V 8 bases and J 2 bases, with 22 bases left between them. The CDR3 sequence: CASLPRTPGIGNQPQHF. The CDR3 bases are TGTGCCAGCTTACCCCGAACCCCAGGGATCGGCAATCAGCCCCAGCATTTT.

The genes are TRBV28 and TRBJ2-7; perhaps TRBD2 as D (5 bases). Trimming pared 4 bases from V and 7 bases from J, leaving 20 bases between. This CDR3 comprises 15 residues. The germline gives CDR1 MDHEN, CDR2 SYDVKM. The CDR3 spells CASSSQRNRIEEQYF. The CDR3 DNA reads TGTGCCAGCAGTTCTCAGCGGAATCGGATCGAGGAGCAGTACTTC.

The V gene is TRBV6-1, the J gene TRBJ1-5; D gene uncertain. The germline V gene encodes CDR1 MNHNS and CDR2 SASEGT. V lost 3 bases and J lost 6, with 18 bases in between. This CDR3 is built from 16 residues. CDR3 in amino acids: CASSDTQVGWGQPQHF. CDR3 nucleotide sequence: TGTGCCAGCAGTGACACGCAGGTTGGGTGGGGTCAGCCCCAGCATTTT.

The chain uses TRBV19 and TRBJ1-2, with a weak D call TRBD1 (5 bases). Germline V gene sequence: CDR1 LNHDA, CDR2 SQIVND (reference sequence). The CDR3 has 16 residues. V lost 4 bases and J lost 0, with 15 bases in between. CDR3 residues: CASSKAQTVTNYGYTF. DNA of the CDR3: TGTGCCAGTAGTAAAGCCCAGACAGTCACTAACTATGGCTACACCTTC.

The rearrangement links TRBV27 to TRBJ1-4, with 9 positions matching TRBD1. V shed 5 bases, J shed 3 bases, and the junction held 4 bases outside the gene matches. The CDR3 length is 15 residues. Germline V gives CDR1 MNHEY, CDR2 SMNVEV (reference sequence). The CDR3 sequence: CASSLGTGSNEKLFF. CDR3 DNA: TGTGCCAGCAGTCTGGGGACAGGGTCTAATGAAAAACTGTTTTTT.

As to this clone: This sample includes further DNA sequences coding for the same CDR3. CDR3 bases: TGCGCCAGCAGCCTCGGACAGTCTAGCACAGATACGCAGTATTTT. As protein: CASSLGQSSTDTQYF. V usage is TRBV5-1 and J usage is TRBJ2-3, with a possible D match to TRBD1 (6 bases). The CDR3 runs 15 residues. The V gene lost 4 bases and the J gene lost 0 bases, with 12 bases spanning the gap. Per germline, CDR1 SGHRS and CDR2 YFSETQ.

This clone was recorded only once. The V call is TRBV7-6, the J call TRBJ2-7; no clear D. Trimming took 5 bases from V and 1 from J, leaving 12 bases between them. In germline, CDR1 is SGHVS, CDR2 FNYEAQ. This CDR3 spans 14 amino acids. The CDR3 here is CASSPGIRSYEQYF. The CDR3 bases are TGTGCCAGCAGCCCTGGAATCAGGTCCTACGAGCAGTACTTC.